What follows are 19 T cell receptor beta chains derived from one specimen sequenced in a study of graft-versus-host responses after intestinal transplantation. The antigens these receptors bind are not known. Generated by immunoSEQ multiplex PCR, the TCRdb table keeps only in-frame clones and is missing some. The repertoire has tens of thousands of clones, about 95% of them found once; the top ten carry around 0.22%. The sequencing here drew on unstimulated CD8+ T cells sorted from spleen or lymph node cells, taken before transplant. Receptor source: a human donor who was the organ donor for an intestinal transplant.

The V and J genes are TRBV4-3 and TRBJ1-1, with a weak D call TRBD1 (5 bases). The germline gives CDR1 LGHNA, CDR2 YSLEER. Trimming removed 0 bases from V and 1 base from J, with 12 bases in between. CDR3 size: 16 residues. The CDR3, as DNA: TGCGCCAGCAGCCAAGATTACAGGAAGACGAACACTGAAGCTTTCTTT. This codes for CASSQDYRKTNTEAFF.

The chain couples TRBV11-1 to TRBJ2-2; 15 bases fit TRBD2. The CDR3 totals 17 residues. The germline CDR1 and CDR2 sequences are SGHAT and FQDESV (reference sequence). Trimming at V came to 2 bases and at J to 7 bases, leaving 5 bases not matched to a gene. The CDR3 nucleotides read TGTGCCAGCAGCTTATGGACTAGCGGGGGGGCCGGCGGGGAGCTGTTTTTT. Its translation is CASSLWTSGGAGGELFF.

CDR3 coding DNA: TGTGCCAGCACCCGGTCCCCGGGCGAGCAGTACTTC. This codes for CASTRSPGEQYF. V and J are TRBV7-9 and TRBJ2-7; D is unclear. Germline V lookup: CDR1 SEHNR, CDR2 FQNEAQ (reference sequence). CDR3 size: 12 residues. The V and J ends lost 7 bases and 6 bases respectively, with 13 bases between them.

The chain employs TRBV28 and TRBJ1-4, with 7 bases lining up with TRBD1. The CDR3 loop spans 16 amino acids. Losses at the gene ends were 1 base for V and 4 bases for J; bases not matched to a gene: 6. Germline-derived CDR1 and CDR2 are MDHEN and SYDVKM. This chain's CDR3 is CASSLYRGAINEKLFF. In nucleotides, the CDR3 is TGTGCCAGCAGTTTATACAGGGGCGCGATTAATGAAAAACTGTTTTTT.

This chain links TRBV21-1 with TRBJ2-5; the D call of TRBD2 is as the table states it, not checked on the DNA. TRBV21-1 is a pseudogene. The CDR3 totals 16 residues. CDR3 in amino acids: CASSLRGGDLQETQYF. In DNA form, the CDR3 reads TGTGCCAGCAGCCTACGTGGGGGGGACCTCCAAGAGACCCAGTACTTC.

The V and J genes are TRBV5-5 and TRBJ1-5; D uncertain. The germline V gene has CDR1 SGHKS and CDR2 YYEKEE (reference sequence). The V and J ends lost 0 bases and 0 bases respectively, with 4 bases between them. The CDR3 runs 14 residues. Here the CDR3 reads CASSLGYSNQPQHF. In DNA form, the CDR3 reads TGTGCCAGCAGCTTGGGATATAGCAATCAGCCCCAGCATTTT.

V and J are TRBV20-1 and TRBJ2-6, with D hard to call. This CDR3 has 11 residues. Trimming stripped 3 bases from V and 6 bases from J, with 3 bases between. Germline values: CDR1 DFQATT, CDR2 SNEGSKA (reference sequence). The CDR3 region is CSAREANVLTF. In DNA, the CDR3 is TGCAGTGCTAGGGAGGCCAACGTCCTGACTTTC.

This clone has just a few counts. The chain links TRBV11-2 to TRBJ2-1; maybe TRBD2 (7 bases). The CDR3 sequence is 16 residues long. V lost 7 bases and J 3 bases, leaving 19 bases between the germline ends. The germline V gene has CDR1 SGHAT and CDR2 FQNNGV. The CDR3 sequence is CASTRGALLGYNEQFF. For the CDR3, the DNA is TGTGCCAGCACTCGGGGGGCTCTTTTAGGCTACAATGAGCAGTTCTTC.

The chain combines TRBV7-2 with TRBJ2-7; D is unresolved. V lost 4 bases and J 4 bases, leaving 20 bases between the germline ends. Per the germline V gene, CDR1 is SGHTA and CDR2 is FQGNSA. The CDR3 spans 16 residues. CDR3 region: CASSWPERLNIYEQYF. Written as DNA, the CDR3 is TGTGCCAGCAGCTGGCCTGAACGCCTCAATATATACGAGCAGTACTTC.

This sequence joins TRBV10-2 and TRBJ2-3; tentatively, D is TRBD2 (5 bases). The V end lost 2 bases, the J end lost 2 bases, and 14 bases lay between the germline ends. There are 16 residues in the CDR3. The germline V gene has CDR1 WSHSY and CDR2 SAAADI. Here the CDR3 DNA reads TGCGCCAGCAGTGAGATGCCAGCGGAACACACAGATACGCAGTATTTT. Residues: CASSEMPAEHTDTQYF.

This chain joins TRBV4-3 and TRBJ2-7; unclear D gene. Germline-derived CDR1 and CDR2 are LGHNA and YSLEER. The V end lost 0 bases, the J end lost 3 bases, and 18 bases lay between the germline ends. CDR3 size: 17 residues. The CDR3 region is CASSQEVGWVVGYEQYF. The CDR3 DNA sequence: TGCGCCAGCAGCCAAGAGGTTGGGTGGGTGGTCGGCTACGAGCAGTACTTC.

In nucleotides, the CDR3 is TGTGCCAGCAGCCCTGGACAGGGGGCGTCCCTCGAGCAGTACTTC. Encoded protein: CASSPGQGASLEQYF. V is TRBV9 and J is TRBJ2-7, with 11 positions matching TRBD1. Trimming at V came to 4 bases and at J to 6 bases, leaving 9 bases not matched to a gene. Germline V gene sequence: CDR1 SGDLS, CDR2 YYNGEE. The CDR3 spans 15 residues.

In DNA form, the CDR3 reads TGTGCCAGCAGCGTAGAACTAGCGGGGCCCTACGAGCAGTACTTC. Encoded protein: CASSVELAGPYEQYF. The chain recombines TRBV9 with TRBJ2-5, with 10 nucleotides matching TRBD2. The end of the DNA is better explained by TRBJ2-7, so the J call may be wrong. CDR3 size: 15 residues. From germline, CDR1 is SGDLS and CDR2 YYNGEE.

The rearrangement joins TRBV27 to TRBJ1-4; D is undetermined. CDR1 and CDR2 from the germline V gene are MNHEY and SMNVEV (reference sequence). The CDR3 extends over 14 amino acids. V was cut by 3 bases and J by 3 bases, with 8 bases left in between. The CDR3 DNA is TGTGCCAGCAGTTTTGGAGGGTCTAATGAAAAACTGTTTTTT. Its protein product is CASSFGGSNEKLFF.

The rearrangement uses TRBV29-1 and TRBJ2-1, with a weak D call TRBD1 (5 bases). Germline V gene data show CDR1 as SQVTM and CDR2 as ANQGSEA. The V end was cut by 4 bases, the J end by 1 base, with 8 bases between. The length of the CDR3 is 13 residues. The CDR3 nucleotides read TGCAGCGTTGCTGGGGCATCCTACAATGAGCAGTTCTTC. Residues: CSVAGASYNEQFF.

This chain connects TRBV5-1 to TRBJ1-2; 11 nucleotides line up with TRBD1. CDR1 SGHRS and CDR2 YFSETQ come from the germline V gene. The CDR3 has 14 amino acids. V gave up 4 bases and J gave up 7 bases; unmatched junction bases: 6. CDR3: CASSQGTGGGGYTF. DNA of the CDR3: TGCGCCAGCAGCCAGGGGACAGGGGGAGGTGGCTACACCTTC.

The V and J genes are TRBV11-2 and TRBJ2-1, with a tentative D call TRBD2 (6 bases). The CDR3 sequence is 15 residues long. V lost 1 base and J 8 bases, leaving 15 bases between the germline ends. Germline lookup yields CDR1 SGHAT and CDR2 FQNNGV. CDR3 in amino acids: CASSLVDGGSDEQFF. The CDR3 nucleotides are TGTGCCAGCAGCTTAGTAGATGGAGGGAGCGATGAGCAGTTCTTC.

The chain recombines TRBV9 with TRBJ1-1, with 8 bases identical to TRBD1. The V segment lost 3 bases and the J segment 0 bases; nucleotides outside the gene matches: 1. This CDR3 contains 14 residues. Germline CDR1 reads SGDLS; CDR2 reads YYNGEE. This chain's CDR3 is CASSGTGLNTEAFF. The DNA of the CDR3 is TGTGCCAGCAGCGGGACAGGGTTGAACACTGAAGCTTTCTTT.

The CDR3 nucleotides are TGTGCCAGCTCACCACCAGGGGCCAACTATGGCTACACCTTC. Amino acid sequence: CASSPPGANYGYTF. The V gene is TRBV18, the J gene TRBJ1-2; possible D gene TRBD1, 5 bases. Trimming left V 0 bases short and J 2 bases short, with 7 bases between. CDR1 and CDR2 from the germline V gene are KGHSH and LQKENI. The CDR3 is 14 amino acids. Based on the CDR3 plus reference TRBV18 and TRBJ1-2, the full variable domain is NAGVMQNPRHLVRRRGQEARLRCSPMKGHSHVYWYRQLPEEGLKFMVYLQKENIIDESGMPKERFSAEFPKEGPSILRIQQVVRGDSAAYFCASSPPGANYGYTFGSGTRLTVV.